This T cell receptor (beta chain) was retrieved from a study of CD8+CD57+ T cells in acquired aplastic anemia. Study-level information: The average read count for CD4+ cells in healthy donors was some 9.9 million.

On this clonotype itself: The antigen is unknown.

Profiles of TCR beta VDJ and CDR3 were generated from a genomic DNA template. TCRdb fed the reads into MiXCR, producing one record per CDR3 protein. The sample shows some 200,000 distinct CDR3 sequences, almost 35% of them seen only once. J was trimmed by 4 bases and V by 1 base; bases with no gene match: 6. This CDR3 region has 15 residues. CDR1 is SGHTA and CDR2 is FQGNSA in the germline V gene. General observations from the study: Patient and control CD8+ Simpson's diversity was not significantly different. Sharing between patients and controls was observed for twenty-nine CD8+ CDR3 sequences.

The source is a human donor in good health, serving as a control. The chain links TRBV7-2 to TRBJ2-5; TRBD1 matches at 7 bases. The sequencing input was sorted CD4+, CD8+, or CD8+CD57+ T cells (not recorded which) from PBMCs. CDR3 amino acids: CASSLENRGLETQYF. CDR3 DNA sequence: TGTGCCAGCAGCTTAGAGAACAGGGGTCTAGAGACCCAGTACTTC.